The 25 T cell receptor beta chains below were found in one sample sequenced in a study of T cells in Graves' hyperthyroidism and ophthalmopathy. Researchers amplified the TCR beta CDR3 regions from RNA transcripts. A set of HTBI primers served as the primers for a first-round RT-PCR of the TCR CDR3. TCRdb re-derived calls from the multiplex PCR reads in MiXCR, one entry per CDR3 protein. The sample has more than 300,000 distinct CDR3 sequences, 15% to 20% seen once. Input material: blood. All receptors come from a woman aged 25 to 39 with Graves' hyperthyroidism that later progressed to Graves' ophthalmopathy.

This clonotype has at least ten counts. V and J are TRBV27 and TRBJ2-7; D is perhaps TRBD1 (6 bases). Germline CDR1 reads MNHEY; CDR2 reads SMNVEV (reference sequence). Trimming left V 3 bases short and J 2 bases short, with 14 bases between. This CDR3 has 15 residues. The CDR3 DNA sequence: TGTGCCAGCAGTTTCGTGGCAGGGGAACCCTACGAGCAGTACTTC. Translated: CASSFVAGEPYEQYF.

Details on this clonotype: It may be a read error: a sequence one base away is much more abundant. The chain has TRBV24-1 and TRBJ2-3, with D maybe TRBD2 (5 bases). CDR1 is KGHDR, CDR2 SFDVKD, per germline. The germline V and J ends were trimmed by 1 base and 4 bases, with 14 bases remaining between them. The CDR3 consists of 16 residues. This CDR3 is CATSDFSPGMADTQYF. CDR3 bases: TGTGCCACCAGTGATTTCTCGCCGGGAATGGCAGATACGCAGTATTTT.

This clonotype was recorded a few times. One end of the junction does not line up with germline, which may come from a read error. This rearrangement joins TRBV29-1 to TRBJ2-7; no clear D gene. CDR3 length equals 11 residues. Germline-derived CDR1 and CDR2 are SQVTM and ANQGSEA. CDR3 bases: TGCAGCGTCATCAAGTCCTACGAGCAGTGCTTC. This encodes CSVIKSYEQCF.

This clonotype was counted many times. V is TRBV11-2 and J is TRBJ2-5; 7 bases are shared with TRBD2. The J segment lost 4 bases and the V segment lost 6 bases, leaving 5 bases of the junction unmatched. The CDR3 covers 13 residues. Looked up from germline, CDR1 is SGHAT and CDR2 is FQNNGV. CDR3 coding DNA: TGTGCCAGCAGGGCTAGCGGAACAGAGACCCAGTACTTC. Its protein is CASRASGTETQYF.

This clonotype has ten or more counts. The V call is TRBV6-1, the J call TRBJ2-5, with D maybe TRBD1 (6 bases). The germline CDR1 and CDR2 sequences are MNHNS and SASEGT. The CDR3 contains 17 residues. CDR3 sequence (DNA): TGTCCATCTCCAGGGGCCAGGCGCACGACCTTCCAAGAGACCCAGTACTTC. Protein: CPSPGARRTTFQETQYF.

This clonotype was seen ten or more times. CDR3 residues: CARAQIEAGWAPLHF. The CDR3 DNA reads as TGCGCCAGAGCTCAAATAGAAGCGGGTTGGGCACCCCTCCACTTT. V and J are TRBV10-2 and TRBJ1-6; D unclear. The CDR3 loop spans 15 amino acids. Germline CDR1 WSHSY, CDR2 SAAADI. Trimming took 9 bases from V and 11 from J, leaving 23 bases between them.

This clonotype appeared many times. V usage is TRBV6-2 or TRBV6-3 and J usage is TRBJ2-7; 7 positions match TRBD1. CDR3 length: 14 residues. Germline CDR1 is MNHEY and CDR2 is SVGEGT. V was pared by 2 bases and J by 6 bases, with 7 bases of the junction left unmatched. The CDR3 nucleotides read TGTGCCAGCAGTTACGGACAGGTCCCCTCCGAGCAGTACTTC. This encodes CASSYGQVPSEQYF.

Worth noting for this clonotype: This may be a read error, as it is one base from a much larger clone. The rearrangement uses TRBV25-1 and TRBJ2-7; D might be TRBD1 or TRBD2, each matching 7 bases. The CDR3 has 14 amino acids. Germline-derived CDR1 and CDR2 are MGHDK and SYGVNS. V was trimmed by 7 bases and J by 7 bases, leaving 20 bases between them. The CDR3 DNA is TGTGCCAGCACTTGGGACAGACGAGCGGGAGAGCAGTACTTC. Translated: CASTWDRRAGEQYF.

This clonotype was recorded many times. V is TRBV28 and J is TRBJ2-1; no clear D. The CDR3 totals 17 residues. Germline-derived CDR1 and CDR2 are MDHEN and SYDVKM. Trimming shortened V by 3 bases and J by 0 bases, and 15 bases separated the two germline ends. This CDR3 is CASSFGGTVSSYNEQFF. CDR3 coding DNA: TGTGCCAGCAGTTTTGGCGGAACAGTGAGCTCCTACAATGAGCAGTTCTTC.

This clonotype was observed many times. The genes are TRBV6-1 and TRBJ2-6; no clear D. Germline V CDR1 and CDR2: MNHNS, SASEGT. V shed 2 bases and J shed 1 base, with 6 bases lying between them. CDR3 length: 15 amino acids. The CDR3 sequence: CASSEWGSGANVLTF. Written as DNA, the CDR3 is TGTGCCAGCAGTGAATGGGGATCTGGGGCCAACGTCCTGACTTTC.

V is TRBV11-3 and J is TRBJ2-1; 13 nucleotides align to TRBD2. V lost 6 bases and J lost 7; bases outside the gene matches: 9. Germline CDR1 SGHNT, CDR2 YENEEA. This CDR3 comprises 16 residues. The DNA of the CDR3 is TGTGCCAGCAGGCCCTGGACTAGCGGGAGTGAGAATGAGCAGTTCTTC. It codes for CASRPWTSGSENEQFF.

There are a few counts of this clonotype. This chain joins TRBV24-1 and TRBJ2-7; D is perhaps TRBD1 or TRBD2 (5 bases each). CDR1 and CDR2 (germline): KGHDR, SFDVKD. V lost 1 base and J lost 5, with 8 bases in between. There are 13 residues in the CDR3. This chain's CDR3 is CATSDFRGDEQYF. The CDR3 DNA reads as TGTGCCACCAGTGATTTTAGGGGAGACGAGCAGTACTTC.

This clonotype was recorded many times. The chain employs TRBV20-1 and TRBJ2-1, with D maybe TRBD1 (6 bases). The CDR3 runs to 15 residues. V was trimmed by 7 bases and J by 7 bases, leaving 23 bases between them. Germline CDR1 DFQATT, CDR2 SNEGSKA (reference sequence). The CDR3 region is CSGGHSIYNLNEQFF. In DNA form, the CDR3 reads TGCAGTGGGGGGCACTCAATTTACAATTTGAATGAGCAGTTCTTC.

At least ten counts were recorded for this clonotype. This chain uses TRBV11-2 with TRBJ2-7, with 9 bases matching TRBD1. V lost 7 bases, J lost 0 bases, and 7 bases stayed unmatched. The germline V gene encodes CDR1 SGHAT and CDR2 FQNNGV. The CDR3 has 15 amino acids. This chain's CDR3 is CASTPTGGSSYEQYF. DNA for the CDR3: TGTGCCAGCACCCCGACAGGGGGAAGCTCCTACGAGCAGTACTTC.

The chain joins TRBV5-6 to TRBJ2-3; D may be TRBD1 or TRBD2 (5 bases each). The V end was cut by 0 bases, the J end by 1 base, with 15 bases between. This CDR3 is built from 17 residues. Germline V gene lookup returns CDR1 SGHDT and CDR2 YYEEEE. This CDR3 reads CASSLAGIRGRTDTQYF. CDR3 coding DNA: TGTGCCAGCAGCTTGGCTGGTATTCGGGGACGCACAGATACGCAGTATTTT.

The CDR3 reads CASSGPRGRWAGELFF. DNA of the CDR3: TGTGCCAGCAGTGGCCCCAGGGGGCGTTGGGCCGGGGAGCTGTTTTTT. The chain uses TRBV6-1 and TRBJ2-2; 8 bases align to TRBD1. The ends lost 4 bases at V and 6 bases at J; junction bases unmatched: 10. The CDR3 consists of 16 residues. The germline CDR1 and CDR2 sequences are MNHNS and SASEGT.

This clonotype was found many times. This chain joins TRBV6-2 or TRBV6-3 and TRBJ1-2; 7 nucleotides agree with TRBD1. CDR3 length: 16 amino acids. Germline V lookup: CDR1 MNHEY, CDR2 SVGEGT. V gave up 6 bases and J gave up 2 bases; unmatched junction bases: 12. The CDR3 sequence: CASRGMGDRRNYGYTF. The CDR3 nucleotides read TGTGCCAGCAGGGGGATGGGGGACAGACGAAACTATGGCTACACCTTC.

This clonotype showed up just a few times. The CDR3 protein is CASSTTGGRNEQYF. The CDR3 nucleotides are TGTGCCAGTAGTACAACAGGGGGCAGGAACGAGCAGTACTTC. The rearrangement joins TRBV19 to TRBJ2-7, with 9 bases matching TRBD1. The CDR3 runs to 14 residues. Looked up from germline, CDR1 is LNHDA and CDR2 is SQIVND (reference sequence). Germline trimming cut 4 bases from V and 5 bases from J; bases unmatched to any gene: 6.

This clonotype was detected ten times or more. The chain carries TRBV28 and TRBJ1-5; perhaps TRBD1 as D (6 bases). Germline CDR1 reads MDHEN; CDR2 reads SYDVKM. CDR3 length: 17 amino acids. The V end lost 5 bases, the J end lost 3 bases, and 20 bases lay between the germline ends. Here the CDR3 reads CASSQLTGTSPNQPQHF. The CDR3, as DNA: TGTGCCAGCAGTCAACTTACCGGGACAAGTCCCAATCAGCCCCAGCATTTT.

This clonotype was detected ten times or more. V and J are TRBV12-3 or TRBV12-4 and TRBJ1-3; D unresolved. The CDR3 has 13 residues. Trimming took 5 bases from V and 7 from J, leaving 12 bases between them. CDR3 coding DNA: TGTGCCAGCAGTACCTGGACGTCGAACACCATATATTTT. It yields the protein CASSTWTSNTIYF.

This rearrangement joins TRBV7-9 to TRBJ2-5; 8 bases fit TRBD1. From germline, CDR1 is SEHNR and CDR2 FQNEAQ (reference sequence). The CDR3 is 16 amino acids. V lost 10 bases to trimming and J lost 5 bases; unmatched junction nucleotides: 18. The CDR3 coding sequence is TGTGCCATCGGTGAGCCCTACCAGGGGGCGGGGGAGACCCAGTACTTC. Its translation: CAIGEPYQGAGETQYF.

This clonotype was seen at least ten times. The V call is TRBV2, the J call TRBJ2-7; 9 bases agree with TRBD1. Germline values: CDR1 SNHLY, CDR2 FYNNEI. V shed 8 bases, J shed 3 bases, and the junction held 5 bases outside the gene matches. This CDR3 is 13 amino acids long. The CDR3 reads CASAGTGNYEQYF. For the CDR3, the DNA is TGTGCCAGCGCCGGGACAGGGAACTACGAGCAGTACTTC.

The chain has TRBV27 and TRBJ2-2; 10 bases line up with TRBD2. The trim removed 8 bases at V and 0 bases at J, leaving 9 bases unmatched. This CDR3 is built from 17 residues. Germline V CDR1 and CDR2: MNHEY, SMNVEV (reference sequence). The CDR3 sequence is CASWRIAGGTNTGELFF. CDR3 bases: TGTGCCAGCTGGCGAATAGCGGGAGGAACGAACACCGGGGAGCTGTTTTTT.

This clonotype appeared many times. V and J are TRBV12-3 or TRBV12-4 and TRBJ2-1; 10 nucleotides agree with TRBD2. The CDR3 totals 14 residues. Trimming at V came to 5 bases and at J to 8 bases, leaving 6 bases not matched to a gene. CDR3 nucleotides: TGTGCCAGCAGTCCGCTAGCGGGAGTGGATGAGCAGTTCTTC. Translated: CASSPLAGVDEQFF.

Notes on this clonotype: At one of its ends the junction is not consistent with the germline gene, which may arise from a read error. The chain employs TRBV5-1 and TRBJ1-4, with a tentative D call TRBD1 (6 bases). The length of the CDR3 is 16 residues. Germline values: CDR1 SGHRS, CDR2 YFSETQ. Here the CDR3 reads CASSLGRGATNGKLFF. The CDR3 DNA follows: TGCGCCAGCAGCTTGGGCAGGGGCGCAACTAATGGAAAACTGTTTTTT.